Described below is a single TCR beta chain sequence and its context. Its antigen is not known. This record comes from a study of cytomegalovirus exposure and HLA in healthy donors. PCR amplification relied on 60 Vbeta primers (plus 13 Jbeta primers). The protocol was immunoSEQ multiplex PCR, while the TCRdb copy is restricted to in-frame clones and leaves out a portion. The repertoire table contains 150,000 to 200,000 clones. Deletions cut 2 bases from V and 6 bases from J, with 14 bases between. The CDR3 extends over 15 amino acids. Per the germline V gene, CDR1 is MNHNS and CDR2 is SASEGT. Findings and limits, study-wide: A later analysis found common viral pathogens apparently linked to several of the most significant clusters. Relative to equally common others, HLA-associated TCR beta chains showed greater clonal expansion in a later analysis. A link between a missense DCLRE1C variant and TCR beta V- and J-gene trimming emerged from a later analysis. In vitro experiments confirmed that a few CMV-associated chains were specific for CMV antigens.

This TCR was sampled from a man aged 25-45 years in good health and CMV-seronegative. Sequencing was carried out using PBMCs. The chain recombines TRBV6-1 with TRBJ2-1; the D gene is possibly TRBD2 (5 bases). CDR3 region: CASSEWRGLINEQFF. Here the CDR3 DNA reads TGTGCCAGCAGTGAATGGAGAGGACTGATCAATGAGCAGTTCTTC.